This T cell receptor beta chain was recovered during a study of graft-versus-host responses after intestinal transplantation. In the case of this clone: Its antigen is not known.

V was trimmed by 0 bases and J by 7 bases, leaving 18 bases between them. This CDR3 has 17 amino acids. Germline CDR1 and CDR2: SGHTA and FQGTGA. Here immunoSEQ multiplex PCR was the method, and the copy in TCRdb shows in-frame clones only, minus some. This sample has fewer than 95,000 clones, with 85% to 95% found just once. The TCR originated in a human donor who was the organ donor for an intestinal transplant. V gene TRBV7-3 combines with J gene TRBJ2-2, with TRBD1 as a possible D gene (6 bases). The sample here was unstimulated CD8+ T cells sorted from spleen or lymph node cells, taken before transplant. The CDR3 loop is CASSLTKGETFYGELFF. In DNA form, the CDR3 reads TGTGCCAGCAGCTTAACGAAGGGGGAGACGTTTTACGGGGAGCTGTTTTTT.